Listed below are T cell receptor beta chains from one sample, sequenced in a study of metastatic and nonmetastatic thyroid tumors. TCRdb recomputed clones from the PCR reads via MiXCR. This table holds more than 25,000 clones, 6% to 9.5% found once. Sequencing was done on a sample of blood. The receptor source for this set is a female donor with papillary thyroid cancer or a benign thyroid nodule (not recorded which). Some clones in this sample may be carry-over from other donors' samples. Both conserved end residues are part of each CDR3. D genes are given only for firm matches. Part of the rows lack a size; the others show once, few, many or a class for expanded clones.

v_call,d_call,j_call,clone_size,cdr3_aa,cdr3_nt
TRBV12-3/TRBV12-4,-,TRBJ1-3,many,CAGRVGAGNTIYF,TGTGCCGGCCGAGTGGGGGCTGGAAACACCATATATTTT
TRBV7-9,-,TRBJ2-7,many,CASSFSGAPYEQYF,TGTGCCAGCAGCTTTTCCGGGGCACCCTACGAGCAGTACTTC
TRBV6-1,TRBD2,TRBJ2-5,-,CASSHEVGGHRETQYF,TGTGCCAGCAGCCATGAGGTGGGAGGGCACCGGGAGACCCAGTACTTC
TRBV12-3/TRBV12-4,TRBD1,TRBJ2-2,many,CASDRQGTGELFF,TGTGCCAGCGACAGACAGGGCACCGGGGAGCTGTTTTTT
TRBV6-5,TRBD2,TRBJ2-2,many,CASSYSGTSGLAGELFF,TGTGCCAGCAGTTACTCCGGGACTAGCGGGCTGGCCGGGGAGCTGTTTTTT
TRBV4-1,TRBD1,TRBJ1-3,many,CASSQVGQGASGNTIYF,TGCGCCAGCAGCCAAGTCGGGCAGGGGGCCTCTGGAAACACCATATATTTT
TRBV20-1,-,TRBJ1-1,many,CSALRRGRLEAFF,TGCAGTGCTTTAAGAAGGGGACGGCTTGAAGCTTTCTTT
TRBV6-5,TRBD1,TRBJ1-5,many,CASSYGGDRVNQPQHF,TGTGCCAGCAGTTACGGCGGGGACAGGGTAAATCAGCCCCAGCATTTT
TRBV5-5,TRBD1,TRBJ1-1,-,CASSPRTGEGAFF,TGTGCCAGCAGCCCACGAACAGGGGAAGGAGCTTTCTTT
TRBV6-1,TRBD2,TRBJ2-7,many,CASRVGPSGLAALEQYF,TGTGCCAGCCGGGTGGGTCCTTCGGGACTAGCGGCTCTCGAGCAGTACTTC
TRBV18,TRBD2,TRBJ2-5,many,CASSPHSGATETQYF,TGTGCCAGCTCACCACATAGCGGGGCTACAGAGACCCAGTACTTC
TRBV6-2/TRBV6-3,-,TRBJ2-7,many,CASRYLYEQYF,TGTGCCAGCAGATACCTGTACGAGCAGTACTTC